The T cell receptor (beta chain) described here comes from a study of blood T cell repertoires in COVID-19. Background on the study: COVID-19 samples, acute and convalescent, were from the United States, Italy and Spain. Nucleic acid was either cDNA or gDNA, and it came from T cells, B-cell-depleted T cells, or PBMCs.

Those who participated ranged in age from about 18 to 95 years and resided in 24 US areas. Original handling: Amplification with reference gene primers provided the estimates of nucleated cell counts. Sequencing used immunoSEQ multiplex PCR; TCRdb keeps in-frame clones, though not all of them. Clone size and V and J calls were adopted from that table, with D and trimming inferred from the DNA. Of roughly 58,000 clones in the sample, roughly 70% are singletons; the top ten hold approximately 51%. The CDR3 spans 13 residues. V lost 5 bases and J lost 8; bases outside the gene matches: 8. Per the germline V gene, CDR1 is GTSNPN and CDR2 is SVGIG (reference sequence).

V gene TRBV30 combines with J gene TRBJ2-2; 7 bases line up with TRBD1. The sample comprised PBMCs or T cells enriched from blood (not recorded which). This clonotype was sampled from a woman aged 55-69 years who had been exposed to COVID-19. The CDR3 region is CAWDRAFEGELFF. Here the CDR3 DNA reads TGTGCCTGGGACAGGGCTTTTGAGGGGGAGCTGTTTTTT.